This T cell receptor beta chain was sequenced for a study of metastatic and nonmetastatic thyroid tumors. Overall study: Comparison of repertoires was carried out across blood and tumor or nodule tissue from malignant and benign thyroid patients.

Germline CDR1 is SQVTM and CDR2 is ANQGSEA. The CDR3 is 13 amino acids. Original data processing: Using the CDR3 differences seen across clinicopathological groups, the authors built a distant-metastasis classifier for papillary thyroid cancer, which was meant to discriminate distant-metastatic patients. TCRdb reanalyzed the PCR reads via MiXCR. The V and J calls and clone size come from TCRdb's table, not from the authors' own analysis. The repertoire holds tens of thousands of clones, with around a quarter as singletons. General study points: As reported, TCR beta diversity in blood and tumor was significantly higher in malignant thyroid tumors than in benign nodules.

This clone was observed a few times. Its antigen remains unknown. This may be a read error: a much more frequent sequence differs by one nucleotide. This sample includes further DNA sequences coding for the same CDR3. No treatment of any kind had been given to any patient before thyroid surgery. The gene calls are TRBV29-1 and TRBJ2-3; D may be TRBD1 (5 bases). What was sequenced was blood. This TCR was recovered from a female donor with papillary thyroid cancer or a benign thyroid nodule (not recorded which). Some clones in this sample may be carry-over from other donors' samples. The CDR3 loop reads CSVMTVSTDTQYF. Here the CDR3 DNA reads TGCAGCGTTATGACAGTAAGCACAGATACACAGTATTTT.